This TCR beta chain was captured by sequencing in a study of siplizumab effects on memory and regulatory T cells. Germline lookup yields CDR1 MGHRA and CDR2 YSYEKL. Trimming stripped 3 bases from V and 10 bases from J, with 16 bases between. The CDR3 is 14 amino acids. Over a period of roughly 6 days at 37 degrees C, the mixed lymphocyte reaction cells were cocultured. Data came from immunoSEQ multiplex PCR; TCRdb stores just in-frame clones and leaves some out. This sample carries about 3,400 clones, approximately 50% of them seen once, and the ten largest clones take 4.8%. In regard to this clone: Its cognate antigen is unknown. Other nucleotide sequences from this sample produce the same CDR3.

The source of this sequence is a human donor in good health; the cells came from an allogeneic mixed lymphocyte reaction. The J gene is TRBJ2-1, the V gene TRBV4-1, with D maybe TRBD2 (7 bases). Sequenced input: CFSE-low (dividing) CD4+ T cells sorted from an allogeneic mixed lymphocyte reaction. The CDR3 nucleotides read TGCGCCAGCAGCCATGGGGGGGGGCGGGGAGAGCAGTTCTTC. Its translation: CASSHGGGRGEQFF.